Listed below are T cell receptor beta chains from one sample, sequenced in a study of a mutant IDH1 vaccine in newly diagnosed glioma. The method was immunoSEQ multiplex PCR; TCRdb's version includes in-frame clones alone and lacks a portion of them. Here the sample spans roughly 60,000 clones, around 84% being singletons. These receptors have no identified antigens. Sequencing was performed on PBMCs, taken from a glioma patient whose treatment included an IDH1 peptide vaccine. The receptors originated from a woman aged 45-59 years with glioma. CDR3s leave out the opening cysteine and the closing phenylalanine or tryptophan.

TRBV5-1	ASSGGSGANVLT
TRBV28	ASSRIDRDNSPLH
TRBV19	ASSIDTEAF
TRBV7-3	ASSPSGTGGRTEAF
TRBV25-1	ASSDSLRTNSPLH
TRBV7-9	ASSLPPRLAGARETQY
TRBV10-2	ASSPGPYQPQH
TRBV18	ASSPDSASGEQY
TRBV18	ASSPSTDQPQH
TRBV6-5	ASSLWGGREQY
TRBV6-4	ASSDTDRFGANVLT
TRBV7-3	ASSPGPGTYYGYT
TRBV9	ASSVGVADTDTQY
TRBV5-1	ASSLESGGPGDTQY
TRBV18	ASSPSVGAWEEKLF
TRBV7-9	ASSPNTGELF
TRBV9	ASSPGLGFVEQY
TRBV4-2	ASSQDWGNTEAF
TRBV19	ASSILEGNSGNTIY
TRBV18	ASSQESFNSPLH